These 17 T cell receptor beta chains share one sample of origin, sequenced in a study of cytomegalovirus exposure and HLA in healthy donors. PCR amplification relied on 60 Vbeta primers (plus 13 Jbeta primers). Assay used: immunoSEQ multiplex PCR; TCRdb lists only in-frame clones, some missing. The sample consists of 150,000 to 200,000 clones, about 88% of them appearing once. Sequencing was performed on PBMCs. These receptors were collected from a girl under three years old in good health and CMV-seronegative.

This chain joins TRBV30 and TRBJ1-1; TRBD1 aligns across 7 bases. The trim removed 0 bases at V and 1 base at J, leaving 32 bases unmatched. The CDR3 totals 24 residues. Germline V lookup: CDR1 GTSNPN, CDR2 SVGIG (reference sequence). The chain's CDR3 is CAWSVWDSLLHSTLRRRENTEAFF. Written as DNA, the CDR3 is TGTGCCTGGAGTGTATGGGACAGTCTCCTCCATTCGACTCTACGCCGCAGAGAGAACACTGAAGCTTTCTTT.

The chain couples TRBV7-6 to TRBJ1-5; no definite D call. The germline V gene has CDR1 SGHVS and CDR2 FNYEAQ. This CDR3 has 13 amino acids. V dropped 5 bases and J dropped 2 bases, with 7 bases sitting between them. CDR3 DNA: TGTGCCAGCAGCCCGCGGGGCAATCAGCCCCAGCATTTT. Translation: CASSPRGNQPQHF.

This chain uses TRBV13 with TRBJ2-1, with 12 bases lining up with TRBD2. The CDR3 has 17 residues. V lost 0 bases to trimming and J lost 2 bases; unmatched junction nucleotides: 2. In germline, CDR1 is PRHDT, CDR2 FYEKMQ (reference sequence). The CDR3 reads CASSLGRTSGAYNEQFF. Here the CDR3 DNA reads TGTGCCAGCAGCTTAGGCCGGACTAGCGGGGCCTACAATGAGCAGTTCTTC.

The J gene is TRBJ2-3, the V gene TRBV5-1; 14 positions match TRBD2. Germline lookup yields CDR1 SGHRS and CDR2 YFSETQ. After removal of 2 bases from V and 5 bases from J, the junction contained 7 bases not matched to a gene. The length of the CDR3 is 17 residues. This CDR3 reads CASSFFGLAGGGDTQYF. CDR3 in DNA: TGCGCCAGCAGCTTTTTTGGACTAGCGGGGGGTGGAGATACGCAGTATTTT.

The rearrangement uses TRBV19 and TRBJ1-2; 8 bases fit TRBD1. This CDR3 contains 20 residues. After removal of 2 bases from V and 0 bases from J, the junction contained 17 bases not matched to a gene. The germline V gene encodes CDR1 LNHDA and CDR2 SQIVND (reference sequence). The CDR3 protein is CASSIFSGTGRVRTNYGYTF. DNA of the CDR3: TGTGCCAGTAGTATATTCTCCGGGACAGGAAGGGTACGGACTAACTATGGCTACACCTTC.

The chain combines TRBV4-1 with TRBJ2-1, with 8 nucleotides matching TRBD2. This CDR3 region has 15 residues. Per the germline V gene, CDR1 is MGHRA and CDR2 is YSYEKL. The J segment lost 3 bases and the V segment lost 0 bases, leaving 1 base of the junction unmatched. The CDR3 region is CASSQDRGGYNEQFF. CDR3 bases: TGCGCCAGCAGCCAAGATCGGGGGGGCTACAATGAGCAGTTCTTC.

The chain uses TRBV29-1 and TRBJ2-1; TRBD2 matches 7 bases. V lost 4 bases to trimming and J lost 6 bases; unmatched junction nucleotides: 12. Germline V gene sequence: CDR1 SQVTM, CDR2 ANQGSEA. CDR3 length equals 15 residues. CDR3 in DNA: TGCAGCGTTGTTTCGGCCCGACTAGCCGGCAATGAGCAGTTCTTC. Protein product: CSVVSARLAGNEQFF.

The rearrangement joins TRBV19 to TRBJ2-3, with unresolved D. CDR3 length: 14 amino acids. The V gene lost 2 bases and the J gene lost 1 base, with 7 bases spanning the gap. Germline CDR1 LNHDA, CDR2 SQIVND (reference sequence). The CDR3 loop reads CASSITRGTDTQYF. DNA of the CDR3: TGTGCCAGTAGTATAACTCGGGGCACAGATACGCAGTATTTT.

This clone was found a few times. The chain links TRBV5-1 to TRBJ2-7, with 11 bases matching TRBD2. The CDR3 contains 13 residues. V lost 5 bases to trimming and J lost 5 bases; unmatched junction nucleotides: 3. Germline V gene sequence: CDR1 SGHRS, CDR2 YFSETQ. The CDR3 DNA reads TGCGCCAGCAGTGAGACTAGCGGGAACGAGCAGTACTTC. Its protein is CASSETSGNEQYF.

J is TRBJ2-5 and V is TRBV7-9; no clear D. V was cut by 4 bases and J by 4 bases, with 4 bases left in between. The CDR3 runs to 11 residues. The germline V gene has CDR1 SEHNR and CDR2 FQNEAQ (reference sequence). The CDR3 here is CASSSSETQYF. The CDR3 bases are TGTGCCAGCAGCTCCTCAGAGACCCAGTACTTC.

The V and J genes are TRBV27 and TRBJ2-2, with D unclear. The ends were cut back, 2 bases at V and 6 bases at J, with 13 bases in the middle. The CDR3 is 15 amino acids. In germline, CDR1 is MNHEY, CDR2 SMNVEV (reference sequence). CDR3 DNA sequence: TGTGCCAGCAGTTTAACAGTACGTGCCGCCGGGGAGCTGTTTTTT. Translated: CASSLTVRAAGELFF.

The rearrangement uses TRBV13 and TRBJ2-2; the D gene is possibly TRBD2 (6 bases). Between the trimmed V and J ends, which lost 2 bases and 8 bases, there was a span of 15 bases. Per germline, CDR1 PRHDT and CDR2 FYEKMQ (reference sequence). This CDR3 is 15 amino acids long. In nucleotides, the CDR3 is TGTGCCAGCAGCTTACGGGGGAGAGAAGTAGGGGAGCTGTTTTTT. Translation: CASSLRGREVGELFF.

The chain combines TRBV6-1 with TRBJ1-1, with 9 bases that match TRBD1. After removal of 2 bases from V and 1 base from J, the junction contained 5 bases not matched to a gene. Germline CDR1 MNHNS, CDR2 SASEGT. This CDR3 has 16 residues. Written as DNA, the CDR3 is TGTGCCAGCAGTGAATCTAGGACAGGGGCGAACACTGAAGCTTTCTTT. Translating it yields CASSESRTGANTEAFF.

The J gene is TRBJ2-7, the V gene TRBV15; D is possibly TRBD1 (6 bases). From germline, CDR1 is LNHNV and CDR2 YYDKDF (reference sequence). V lost 9 bases and J 1 base, leaving 10 bases between the germline ends. The CDR3 spans 12 residues. CDR3 protein: CATKGQSYEQYF. The CDR3 nucleotides are TGTGCCACTAAAGGACAGTCCTACGAGCAGTACTTC.

The chain recombines TRBV4-1 with TRBJ2-3; 11 nucleotides line up with TRBD2. J was trimmed by 3 bases and V by 4 bases; bases with no gene match: 12. This CDR3 region has 18 residues. The V gene's germline CDR1 is MGHRA and CDR2 YSYEKL. CDR3 nucleotides: TGCGCCAGCAGCCGCACGAGGGCTAGCGGGGGGATTACAGATACGCAGTATTTT. This translates into CASSRTRASGGITDTQYF.

The gene calls are TRBV27 and TRBJ2-1; the match to TRBD2 covers 7 bases. Germline lookup yields CDR1 MNHEY and CDR2 SMNVEV (reference sequence). The CDR3 extends over 16 amino acids. J was trimmed by 0 bases and V by 6 bases; bases with no gene match: 8. The CDR3, as DNA: TGTGCCAGCAGGCGAGGAGCGGGGACCTCCTACAATGAGCAGTTCTTC. Protein product: CASRRGAGTSYNEQFF.

The J gene is TRBJ2-5, the V gene TRBV5-1; 11 nucleotides match TRBD2. This CDR3 contains 18 residues. Germline CDR1 SGHRS, CDR2 YFSETQ. With V trimmed by 0 bases and J by 2 bases, 9 bases remained unmatched. This chain's CDR3 is CASSLVSSGRPPQETQYF. The CDR3 DNA reads as TGCGCCAGCAGCTTGGTCTCTAGCGGGAGGCCTCCACAAGAGACCCAGTACTTC.